The 21 T cell receptor beta chains reported below all come from one sample, sequenced in a study of cytomegalovirus exposure and HLA in healthy donors. PCR employed 60 Vbeta and 13 Jbeta primers. Using immunoSEQ multiplex PCR, the repertoire was profiled, and TCRdb retains in-frame clones only, with some absent. The repertoire includes over 95,000 clones, just under 75% of them detected once, and approximately 2% sits in the top ten. Sequencing used PBMCs. The receptors shown here come from a human donor in good health.

V is TRBV27 and J is TRBJ2-5; D is possibly TRBD2 (5 bases). Germline V gene data show CDR1 as MNHEY and CDR2 as SMNVEV (reference sequence). Trimming left V 6 bases short and J 4 bases short, with 21 bases between. The CDR3 spans 16 residues. CDR3 residues: CASRALFSGTTETQYF. In DNA form, the CDR3 reads TGTGCCAGCAGGGCCCTTTTTTCGGGAACCACAGAGACCCAGTACTTC.

This sequence joins TRBV29-1 and TRBJ1-5, with TRBD1 as a possible D gene (5 bases). The CDR3 covers 15 residues. Germline CDR1 SQVTM, CDR2 ANQGSEA. Trimming took 6 bases from V and 6 from J, leaving 21 bases between them. CDR3 bases: TGCAGCGTCGCAGGGAGTCCTTCGGAGGGTCAGCCCCAGCATTTT. This codes for CSVAGSPSEGQPQHF.

This clone was seen a handful of times. This chain connects TRBV6-6 to TRBJ1-4, with no clear D. The CDR3 covers 13 residues. The germline CDR1 and CDR2 sequences are MNHNY and SVGAGI (reference sequence). Trimming took 6 bases from V and 6 from J, leaving 11 bases between them. As DNA, the CDR3 is TGTGCCAGCAGCCTAGATTACTATGAAAAACTGTTTTTT. Its translation is CASSLDYYEKLFF.

The chain is built from TRBV28 and TRBJ2-1; D perhaps matches TRBD1 (6 bases). CDR3 size: 15 residues. From germline, CDR1 is MDHEN and CDR2 SYDVKM. V was clipped by 5 bases and J by 5 bases, with 16 bases between them. CDR3: CASSQPGQGHNEQFF. CDR3 sequence (DNA): TGTGCCAGCAGTCAACCGGGACAAGGGCACAATGAGCAGTTCTTC.

The DNA for the CDR3 is TGCGCCAGCAGCTTACTAGCGACTAACACCGGGGAGCTGTTTTTT. Its protein product is CASSLLATNTGELFF. The chain carries TRBV5-1 and TRBJ2-2; 7 bases match TRBD2. Germline trimming cut 2 bases from V and 2 bases from J; bases unmatched to any gene: 3. In germline, CDR1 is SGHRS, CDR2 YFSETQ. The CDR3 spans 15 residues. Using reference TRBV5-1 and TRBJ2-2 for the parts outside the CDR3, the full variable domain is KAGVTQTPRYLIKTRGQQVTLSCSPISGHRSVSWYQQTPGQGLQFLFEYFSETQRNKGNFPGRFSGRQFSNSRSEMNVSTLELGDSALYLCASSLLATNTGELFFGEGSRLTVL.

The V and J genes are TRBV7-9 and TRBJ1-1, with D perhaps matching TRBD1 (6 bases). V shed 1 base and J shed 8 bases, with 23 bases lying between them. CDR3 length equals 17 residues. Looked up from germline, CDR1 is SEHNR and CDR2 is FQNEAQ (reference sequence). The CDR3: CASSLVRGTLRGDEAFF. The CDR3, as DNA: TGTGCCAGCAGCTTAGTCCGTGGGACACTTAGGGGTGACGAAGCTTTCTTT.

J is TRBJ2-5 and V is TRBV5-8; TRBD1 matches at 9 bases. This CDR3 contains 15 residues. Germline CDR1 and CDR2: SGHTS and YDEGEE. J was trimmed by 5 bases and V by 2 bases; bases with no gene match: 7. CDR3 bases: TGTGCCAGCAGCTTACAGGGGGCCCCCGGGGAGACCCAGTACTTC. Translated: CASSLQGAPGETQYF. The entire variable domain, with the rest obtained from reference TRBV5-8 and TRBJ2-5, is as follows: EAGVTQSPTHLIKTRGQQATLRCSPISGHTSVYWYQQALGLGLQFLLWYDEGEERNRGNFPPRFSGRQFPNYSSELNVNALELEDSALYLCASSLQGAPGETQYFGPGTRLLVL.

The genes are TRBV18 and TRBJ2-3; D unclear. The V gene's germline CDR1 is KGHSH and CDR2 LQKENI. Trimming took 2 bases from V and 0 from J, leaving 9 bases between them. The CDR3 runs to 15 residues. This CDR3 reads CASSPMRSSTDTQYF. DNA for the CDR3: TGTGCCAGCTCACCAATGCGGTCAAGCACAGATACGCAGTATTTT.

The J gene is TRBJ2-1, the V gene TRBV5-1; 16 bases match TRBD2. Germline-derived CDR1 and CDR2 are SGHRS and YFSETQ. V lost 4 bases and J lost 4; bases outside the gene matches: 5. The CDR3 is 17 amino acids. CDR3 DNA sequence: TGCGCCAGCAGCACGGGACTAGCGGGAGGGGAGTACAATGAGCAGTTCTTC. Its protein is CASSTGLAGGEYNEQFF.

This clone has more than one count but fewer than ten. V gene TRBV5-4 combines with J gene TRBJ2-1; 7 bases align to TRBD2. Germline values: CDR1 SGHNT, CDR2 YYREEE (reference sequence). V shed 2 bases and J 5 bases; nucleotides not matched to a gene: 4. The CDR3 has 14 amino acids. In DNA, the CDR3 is TGTGCCAGCAGCTTACGGACTAGTCACAATGAGCAGTTCTTC. It is translated as CASSLRTSHNEQFF.

The chain has TRBV14 and TRBJ1-4; D is uncertain. V dropped 0 bases and J dropped 0 bases, with 5 bases sitting between them. This CDR3 has 15 amino acids. From germline, CDR1 is SGHDN and CDR2 FVKESK. DNA of the CDR3: TGTGCCAGCAGCCAAGAGATAGCAACTAATGAAAAACTGTTTTTT. As protein: CASSQEIATNEKLFF.

The rearrangement links TRBV30 to TRBJ1-6; 7 bases match TRBD1. CDR1 is GTSNPN and CDR2 is SVGIG in the germline V gene (reference sequence). The CDR3 contains 15 residues. V lost 2 bases, J lost 9 bases, and 10 bases stayed unmatched. CDR3 coding DNA: TGTGCCTGGAGTCCGACAGGGCACCCCTCTTCACCCCTCCACTTT. Translation gives CAWSPTGHPSSPLHF.

CDR3 region: CASSILQTAGIASYNSPLHF. The CDR3 DNA reads TGTGCCAGTAGTATACTCCAAACGGCCGGGATCGCCTCCTATAATTCACCCCTCCACTTT. The chain carries TRBV19 and TRBJ1-6; D unresolved. Germline V gene sequence: CDR1 LNHDA, CDR2 SQIVND (reference sequence). The V end was cut by 2 bases, the J end by 0 bases, with 20 bases between. The CDR3 sequence is 20 residues long.

This chain joins TRBV6-5 and TRBJ1-1, with D possibly being TRBD1 (6 bases). V was clipped by 3 bases and J by 8 bases, with 7 bases between them. Germline lookup yields CDR1 MNHEY and CDR2 SVGAGI. The CDR3 runs to 11 residues. The CDR3 is CASSYGQEAFF. CDR3 in DNA: TGTGCCAGCAGTTATGGACAGGAAGCTTTCTTT.

The J gene is TRBJ1-4, the V gene TRBV9; TRBD1 is a possible D gene (6 bases). The CDR3 consists of 15 residues. CDR1 is SGDLS, CDR2 YYNGEE, per germline. V was cut by 4 bases and J by 4 bases, with 14 bases left in between. The CDR3 is CASSFATGLNEKLFF. Written as DNA, the CDR3 is TGTGCCAGCAGCTTTGCGACAGGACTTAATGAAAAACTGTTTTTT.

Note on this clone: The junction shows a germline mismatch at one end, possibly a read error. The chain recombines TRBV30 with TRBJ2-7; D may be TRBD2 (9 bases). CDR3 length: 18 residues. Germline CDR1 and CDR2: GTSNPN and SVGIG (reference sequence). The CDR3 coding sequence is TGTACCTGGATCACGCGGGGGGGAGGGACAGGTGGCACCTACGAGCAGTACTTC. Amino acid sequence: CTWITRGGGTGGTYEQYF.

V gene TRBV4-3 combines with J gene TRBJ2-3, with a possible D match to TRBD2 (5 bases). CDR3 length equals 14 residues. Deletions cut 0 bases from V and 9 bases from J, with 13 bases between. Germline lookup yields CDR1 LGHNA and CDR2 YSLEER. The CDR3 spells CASSQDGFGETQYF. The CDR3 coding sequence is TGCGCCAGCAGCCAAGACGGATTCGGGGAAACGCAGTATTTT.

In its sample, this clone was seen a few times. J is TRBJ2-2 and V is TRBV2; D not resolved. Trimming removed 9 bases from V and 2 bases from J, with 13 bases in between. Germline CDR1 and CDR2: SNHLY and FYNNEI. The CDR3 loop spans 14 amino acids. The CDR3 region is CASTERGNTGELFF. CDR3 DNA: TGTGCCAGTACGGAGCGAGGAAACACCGGGGAGCTGTTTTTT.

This rearrangement joins TRBV30 to TRBJ1-4, with a weak D call TRBD1 (6 bases). Germline loops: CDR1 GTSNPN, CDR2 SVGIG (reference sequence). Trimming took off 0 bases at V and 3 bases at J, with 8 bases between the two ends. This CDR3 region has 14 residues. The CDR3 reads CAWSVGAANEKLFF. The DNA for the CDR3 is TGTGCCTGGAGTGTGGGGGCGGCTAATGAAAAACTGTTTTTT.

The V gene is TRBV29-1, the J gene TRBJ2-5, with 9 bases that match TRBD2. The V and J ends lost 6 bases and 5 bases, in that order; junction bases with no gene match: 10. In germline, CDR1 is SQVTM, CDR2 ANQGSEA. The CDR3 sequence is 14 residues long. CDR3 sequence reads: CSVRLRLAGETQYF. CDR3 sequence (DNA): TGCAGCGTCCGCCTCCGGCTAGCGGGGGAGACCCAGTACTTC. Together with reference TRBV29-1 and TRBJ2-5, the CDR3 gives the full variable domain: SAVISQKPSRDICQRGTSLTIQCQVDSQVTMMFWYRQQPGQSLTLIATANQGSEATYESGFVIDKFPISRPNLTFSTLTVSNMSPEDSSIYLCSVRLRLAGETQYFGPGTRLLVL.

A remark on this clone: A junction boundary mismatches the germline segment, possibly from a read error. The chain couples TRBV28 to TRBJ2-6; possible D gene TRBD1, 6 bases. The CDR3 spans 16 residues. Germline V CDR1 and CDR2: MDHEN, SYDVKM. CDR3: CASGLLQGSGANVLTF. The CDR3 DNA is TGTGCCAGCGGTTTATTGCAGGGGTCTGGGGCCAACGTCCTGACTTTC.